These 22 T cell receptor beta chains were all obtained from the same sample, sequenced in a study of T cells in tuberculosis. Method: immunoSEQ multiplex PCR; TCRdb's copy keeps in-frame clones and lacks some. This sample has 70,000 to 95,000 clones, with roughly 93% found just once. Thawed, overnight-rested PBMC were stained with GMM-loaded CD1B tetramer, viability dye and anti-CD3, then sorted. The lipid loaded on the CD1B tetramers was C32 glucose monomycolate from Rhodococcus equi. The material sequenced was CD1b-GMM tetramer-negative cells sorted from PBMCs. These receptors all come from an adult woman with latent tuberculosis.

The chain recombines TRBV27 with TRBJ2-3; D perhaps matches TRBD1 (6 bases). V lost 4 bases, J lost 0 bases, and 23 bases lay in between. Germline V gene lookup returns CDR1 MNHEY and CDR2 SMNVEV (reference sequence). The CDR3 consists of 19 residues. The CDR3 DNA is TGTGCCAGCAGTTATATACATCCCGGGCCAGGGGCTAGCACAGATACGCAGTATTTT. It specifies CASSYIHPGPGASTDTQYF.

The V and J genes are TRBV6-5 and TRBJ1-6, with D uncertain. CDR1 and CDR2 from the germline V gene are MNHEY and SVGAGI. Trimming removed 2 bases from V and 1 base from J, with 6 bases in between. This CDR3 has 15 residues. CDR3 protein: CASSYRVSYNSPLHF. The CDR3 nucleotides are TGTGCCAGCAGTTACCGGGTGTCCTATAATTCACCCCTCCACTTT.

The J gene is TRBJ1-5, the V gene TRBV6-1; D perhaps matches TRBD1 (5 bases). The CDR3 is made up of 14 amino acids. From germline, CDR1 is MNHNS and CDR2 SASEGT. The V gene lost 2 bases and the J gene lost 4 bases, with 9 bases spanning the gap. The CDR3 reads CASSESGHNQPQHF. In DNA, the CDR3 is TGTGCCAGCAGTGAATCAGGGCATAATCAGCCCCAGCATTTT.

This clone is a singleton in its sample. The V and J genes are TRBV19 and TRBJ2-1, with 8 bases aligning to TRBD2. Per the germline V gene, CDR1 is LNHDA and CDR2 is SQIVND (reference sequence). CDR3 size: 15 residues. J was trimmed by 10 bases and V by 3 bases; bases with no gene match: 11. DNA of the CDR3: TGTGCCAGTAGTATCCGGGGGACTAGACCCGTCGAGCAGTTCTTC. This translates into CASSIRGTRPVEQFF.

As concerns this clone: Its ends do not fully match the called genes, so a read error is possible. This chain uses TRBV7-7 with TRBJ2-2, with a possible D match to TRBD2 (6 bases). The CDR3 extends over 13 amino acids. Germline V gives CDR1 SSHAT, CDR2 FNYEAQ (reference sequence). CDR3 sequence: CASSLGGHGELFF. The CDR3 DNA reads TGTGCTAGCAGCTTGGGGGGTCACGGGGAGCTGTTTTTT.

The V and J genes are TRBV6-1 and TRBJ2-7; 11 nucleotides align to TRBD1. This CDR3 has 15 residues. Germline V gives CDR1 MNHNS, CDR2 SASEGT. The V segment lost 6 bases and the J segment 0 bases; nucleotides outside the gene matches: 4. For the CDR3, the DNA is TGTGCCAGCAGAGCCGGGACAGGGGGCTCCTACGAGCAGTACTTC. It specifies CASRAGTGGSYEQYF.

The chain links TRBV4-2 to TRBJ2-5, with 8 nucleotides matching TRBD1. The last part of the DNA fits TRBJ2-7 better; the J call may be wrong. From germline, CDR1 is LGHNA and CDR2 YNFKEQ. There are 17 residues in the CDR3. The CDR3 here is CASSQDLLGQVISEQYF. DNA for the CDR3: TGTGCCAGCAGCCAAGATCTTTTGGGACAGGTAATCTCCGAGCAGTACTTC.

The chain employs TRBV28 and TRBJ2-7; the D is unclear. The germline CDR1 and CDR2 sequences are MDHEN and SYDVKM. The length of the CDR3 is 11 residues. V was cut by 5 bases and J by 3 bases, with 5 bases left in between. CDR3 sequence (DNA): TGTGCCAGCAGTAACCACTACGAGCAGTACGTC. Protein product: CASSNHYEQYV.

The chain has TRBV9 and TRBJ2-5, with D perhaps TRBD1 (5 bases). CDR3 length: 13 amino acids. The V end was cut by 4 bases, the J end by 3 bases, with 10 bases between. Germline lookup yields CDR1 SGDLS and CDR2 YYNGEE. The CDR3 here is CASSPDIKETQYF. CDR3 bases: TGTGCCAGCAGCCCGGACATCAAAGAGACCCAGTACTTC.

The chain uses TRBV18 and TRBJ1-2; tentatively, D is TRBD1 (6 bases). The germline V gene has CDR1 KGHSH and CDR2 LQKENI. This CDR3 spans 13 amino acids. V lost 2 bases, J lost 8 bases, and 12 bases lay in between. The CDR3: CASSPRTVLGYTF. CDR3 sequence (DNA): TGTGCCAGCTCACCAAGGACAGTTTTAGGCTACACCTTC.

The CDR3 region is CASSSPGGTQETQYF. CDR3 coding DNA: TGTGCCAGCAGTTCGCCTGGGGGGACCCAAGAGACCCAGTACTTC. The chain joins TRBV6-5 to TRBJ2-5; a possible D gene is TRBD2 (6 bases). The CDR3 has 15 amino acids. V dropped 4 bases and J dropped 1 base, with 13 bases sitting between them. Germline CDR1 and CDR2: MNHEY and SVGAGI.

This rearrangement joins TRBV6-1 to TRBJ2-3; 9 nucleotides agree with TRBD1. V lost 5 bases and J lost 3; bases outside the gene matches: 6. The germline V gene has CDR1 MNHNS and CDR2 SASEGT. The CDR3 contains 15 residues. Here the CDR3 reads CASSLSDRGTDTQYF. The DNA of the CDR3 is TGTGCCAGCAGTCTATCGGACAGGGGAACAGATACGCAGTATTTT.

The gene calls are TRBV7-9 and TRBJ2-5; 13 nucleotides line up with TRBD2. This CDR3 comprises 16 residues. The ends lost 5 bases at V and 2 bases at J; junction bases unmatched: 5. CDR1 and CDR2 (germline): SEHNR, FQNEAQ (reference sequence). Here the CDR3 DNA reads TGTGCCAGCAGCACTGCGGGACTAGCGGGGCAAGAGACCCAGTACTTC. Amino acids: CASSTAGLAGQETQYF.

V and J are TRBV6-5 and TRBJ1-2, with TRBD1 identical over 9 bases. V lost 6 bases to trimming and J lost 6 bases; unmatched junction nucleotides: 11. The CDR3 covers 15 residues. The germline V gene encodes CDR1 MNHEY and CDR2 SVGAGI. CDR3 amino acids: CASSPGTGTPNGYTF. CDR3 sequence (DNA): TGTGCCAGCAGCCCCGGGACAGGGACCCCCAATGGCTACACCTTC.

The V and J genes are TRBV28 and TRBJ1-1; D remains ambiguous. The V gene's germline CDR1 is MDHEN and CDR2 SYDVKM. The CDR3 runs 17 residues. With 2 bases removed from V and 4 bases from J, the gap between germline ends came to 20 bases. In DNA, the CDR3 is TGTGCCAGCAGTTTAGGAGCGGGCATTGGTGGGATCACTGAAGCTTTCTTT. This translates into CASSLGAGIGGITEAFF.

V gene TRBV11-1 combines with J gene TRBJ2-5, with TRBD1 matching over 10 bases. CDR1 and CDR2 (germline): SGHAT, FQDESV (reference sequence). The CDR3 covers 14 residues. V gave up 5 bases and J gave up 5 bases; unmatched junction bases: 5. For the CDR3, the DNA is TGTGCCAGCAGCGGGACAGGGGTTTGGGAGACCCAGTACTTC. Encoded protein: CASSGTGVWETQYF.

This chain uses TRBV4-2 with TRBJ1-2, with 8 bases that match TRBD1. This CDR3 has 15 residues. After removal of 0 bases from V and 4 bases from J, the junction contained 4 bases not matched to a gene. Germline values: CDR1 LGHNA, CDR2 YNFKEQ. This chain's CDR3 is CASSQDPTGGYGYTF. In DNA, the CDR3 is TGTGCCAGCAGCCAAGATCCAACAGGGGGCTATGGCTACACCTTC.

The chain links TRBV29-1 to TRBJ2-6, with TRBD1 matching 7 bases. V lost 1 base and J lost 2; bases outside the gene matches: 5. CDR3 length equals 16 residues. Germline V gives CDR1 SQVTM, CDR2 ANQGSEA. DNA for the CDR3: TGCAGCGTTGAAGGTAGGGGGCTCACTGGGGCCAACGTCCTGACTTTC. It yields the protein CSVEGRGLTGANVLTF.

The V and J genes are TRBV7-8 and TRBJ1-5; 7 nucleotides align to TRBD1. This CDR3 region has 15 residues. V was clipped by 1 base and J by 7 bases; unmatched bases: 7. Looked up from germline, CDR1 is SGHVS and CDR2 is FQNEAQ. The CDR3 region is CASSLEGAVGQPQHF. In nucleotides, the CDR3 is TGTGCCAGCAGCTTAGAGGGGGCGGTGGGACAGCCCCAGCATTTT.

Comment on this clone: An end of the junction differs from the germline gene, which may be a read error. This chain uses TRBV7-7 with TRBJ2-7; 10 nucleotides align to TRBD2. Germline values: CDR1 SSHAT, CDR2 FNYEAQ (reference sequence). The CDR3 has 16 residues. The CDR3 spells CASSRAWLAGDYEQYF. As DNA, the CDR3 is TGTGCTAGCAGTAGGGCGTGGCTAGCGGGGGACTACGAGCAGTACTTC.

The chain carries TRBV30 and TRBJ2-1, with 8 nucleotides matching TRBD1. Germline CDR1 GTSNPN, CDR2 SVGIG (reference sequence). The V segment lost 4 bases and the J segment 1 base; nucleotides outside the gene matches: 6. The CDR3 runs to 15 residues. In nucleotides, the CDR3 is TGTGCCTGGACCCCGGACAGGGATTCCTACAATGAGCAGTTCTTC. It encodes CAWTPDRDSYNEQFF.

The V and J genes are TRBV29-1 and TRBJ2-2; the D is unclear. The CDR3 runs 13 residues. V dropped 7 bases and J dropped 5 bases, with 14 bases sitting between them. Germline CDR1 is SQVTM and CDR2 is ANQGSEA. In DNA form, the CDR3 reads TGCAGCGGGGCCCGGTCAGAAACCGGGGAGCTGTTTTTT. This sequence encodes CSGARSETGELFF.